The next 7 T cell receptor beta chains were all read from a single sample in a study of T-cell reconstitution after alpha-beta-depleted transplantation in children. Library preparation (for TCRbeta) was performed with unique molecular identifiers. A single record per CDR3 protein comes from TCRdb applying MiXCR to the PCR reads. The sample shows just over 950,000 distinct CDR3 sequences, under 30% of them seen only once. Specimen: PBMCs, mostly from graft donor cells, collected 360 days after TCRalphabeta/CD19-depleted stem cell transplant. The origin of the receptors is a boy under two years old who had a stem cell transplant for SCID, so the T cells may come from the graft donor.

The V call is TRBV20-1, the J call TRBJ2-7, with a tentative D call TRBD1 (6 bases). Germline values: CDR1 DFQATT, CDR2 SNEGSKA (reference sequence). The CDR3 runs to 13 residues. The V gene lost 6 bases and the J gene lost 7 bases, with 19 bases spanning the gap. CDR3: CSARGGPSQEQYF. CDR3 DNA sequence: TGCAGTGCCCGAGGGGGTCCCAGTCAAGAGCAGTACTTC.

This clonotype was seen only a few times. CDR3 nucleotides: TGTGCCAGCAGTTTAAGCGGAGCGGGGCTCGGGCAGTTCTTC. This codes for CASSLSGAGLGQFF. The chain links TRBV12-3 or TRBV12-4 to TRBJ2-1; 7 nucleotides align to TRBD2. Trimming removed 2 bases from V and 12 bases from J; junction bases left unmatched: 10. This CDR3 spans 14 amino acids.

This clonotype was seen more than once but under ten times. The V gene is TRBV5-1, the J gene TRBJ2-1; D unclear. Trimming removed 4 bases at V and 8 bases at J, with 16 bases between. CDR3 size: 14 residues. From germline, CDR1 is SGHRS and CDR2 YFSETQ. The CDR3 DNA sequence: TGCGCCAGCAGCGACGGGCGCTCCCTCGATGAGCAGTTCTTC. As protein: CASSDGRSLDEQFF.

This clonotype was observed a single time. The chain links TRBV30 to TRBJ2-1; D unclear. This CDR3 spans 13 amino acids. Trimming cost V 1 base and J 3 bases, with 7 bases left between them. Germline CDR1 GTSNPN, CDR2 SVGIG (reference sequence). CDR3 region: CAWSGGYYNEQFF. DNA for the CDR3: TGTGCCTGGAGTGGGGGATACTACAATGAGCAGTTCTTC.

The chain recombines TRBV6-5 with TRBJ1-5; D perhaps matches TRBD1 (5 bases). The CDR3 contains 16 residues. Germline V CDR1 and CDR2: MNHEY, SVGAGI. V was trimmed by 2 bases and J by 5 bases, leaving 16 bases between them. CDR3 loop: CASSYTDSLGHQPQHF. The CDR3 DNA reads TGTGCCAGCAGTTACACCGACAGTTTAGGTCATCAGCCCCAGCATTTT.

In this sample, this clonotype turned up a few times. The CDR3 DNA is TGTGCCAGCAGCCTTTCTCCGGGACAGGGTAGAAACACTGAAGCTTTCTTT. It is translated as CASSLSPGQGRNTEAFF. This chain joins TRBV12-3 or TRBV12-4 and TRBJ1-1, with TRBD1 identical over 9 bases. J lost 2 bases, V lost 6 bases, and 13 bases had no gene match. The CDR3 is made up of 17 amino acids.

This chain connects TRBV20-1 to TRBJ1-5; TRBD1 might be the D (6 bases). V shed 7 bases and J shed 2 bases, with 15 bases lying between them. The CDR3 totals 14 residues. The V gene's germline CDR1 is DFQATT and CDR2 SNEGSKA (reference sequence). This CDR3 reads CSGATGMGNQPQHF. The CDR3 coding sequence is TGCAGTGGTGCCACAGGGATGGGCAATCAGCCCCAGCATTTT.